Listed below are T cell receptor beta chains from one sample, sequenced in a study of response to subunit inactivated influenza vaccine. TCRdb redid the calling of the RT-PCR reads with MiXCR, one entry per CDR3 protein. Of more than 400,000 distinct CDR3 sequences in the sample, 9.5% to 13% were seen once. This specimen consisted of PBMCs from blood, obtained about 6 weeks after vaccination. The origin of the receptors is a man between 50 and 59 years old who received an inactivated influenza vaccine. Each CDR3 is given with its conserved first and last residue. Each record gives: CDR3 protein, CDR3 DNA, J gene, clone size, D gene, V gene, CDR3 length. D genes are given only for firm matches. Size is omitted from some rows. Given values are once, few, many or a class for expanded clones.

CDR3: CASSPGQNKETQYF; DNA: TGCGCCAGCAGCCCGGGACAGAATAAAGAGACCCAGTACTTC; J: TRBJ2-5; size: NA; D: TRBD1; V: TRBV5-1; length: 14
CDR3: CSALKNGQGGNQPQHF; DNA: TGCAGTGCCCTAAAGAATGGACAGGGAGGCAATCAGCCCCAGCATTTT; J: TRBJ1-5; size: many; D: TRBD1; V: TRBV20-1; length: 16
CDR3: CATSDLLRTGINEQFF; DNA: TGTGCCACCAGTGATTTGTTGCGGACAGGAATCAATGAGCAGTTCTTC; J: TRBJ2-1; size: NA; D: TRBD1; V: TRBV24-1; length: 16
CDR3: CSVARVPYNEQFF; DNA: TGCAGCGTTGCCCGGGTCCCCTACAATGAGCAGTTCTTC; J: TRBJ2-1; size: few; D: NA; V: TRBV29-1; length: 13
CDR3: CASSYSGTGFYNEQFF; DNA: TGTGCCAGCAGTTACTCCGGGACAGGGTTCTACAATGAGCAGTTCTTC; J: TRBJ2-1; size: many; D: TRBD1; V: TRBV12-3/TRBV12-4; length: 16
CDR3: CASSQDRWRVYTGELFF; DNA: TGCGCCAGCAGCCAAGATAGGTGGAGGGTTTACACCGGGGAGCTGTTTTTT; J: TRBJ2-2; size: NA; D: NA; V: TRBV4-1; length: 17
CDR3: CATSRDLDTQYF; DNA: TGTGCCACCAGCAGAGATTTGGATACGCAGTATTTT; J: TRBJ2-3; size: many; D: NA; V: TRBV15; length: 12
CDR3: CAISESISGSVRDTDTQYF; DNA: TGTGCCATCAGTGAGTCTATCAGCGGGAGTGTCCGAGACACAGATACGCAGTATTTT; J: TRBJ2-3; size: NA; D: TRBD2; V: TRBV10-3; length: 19
CDR3: CAISEYGTGYEQYF; DNA: TGTGCCATCAGTGAGTATGGGACAGGCTACGAGCAGTACTTC; J: TRBJ2-7; size: NA; D: TRBD1; V: TRBV10-3; length: 14
CDR3: CASSLIAGKHEQFF; DNA: TGTGCCAGCAGCTTGATAGCGGGAAAGCATGAGCAGTTCTTC; J: TRBJ2-1; size: few; D: TRBD2; V: TRBV5-5; length: 14
CDR3: CASSFAGYNEQFF; DNA: TGTGCCAGCAGTTTCGCCGGCTACAATGAGCAGTTCTTC; J: TRBJ2-1; size: many; D: NA; V: TRBV12-3/TRBV12-4; length: 13
CDR3: CSARYSASGPYEQYF; DNA: TGCAGTGCTAGATATTCGGCTAGCGGTCCCTACGAGCAGTACTTC; J: TRBJ2-7; size: NA; D: TRBD2; V: TRBV20-1; length: 15
CDR3: CASSRRTSGSTGELFF; DNA: TGTGCCAGCAGCCGACGGACTAGCGGGAGCACCGGGGAGCTGTTTTTT; J: TRBJ2-2; size: NA; D: TRBD2; V: TRBV7-6; length: 16
CDR3: CASSLSRGQGGSSPLHF; DNA: TGCGCCAGCAGCCTCTCTAGGGGGCAGGGGGGAAGCTCACCCCTCCACTTT; J: TRBJ1-6; size: few; D: TRBD1; V: TRBV4-3; length: 17
CDR3: CASSGWTVNTEAFF; DNA: TGTGCCAGCAGCGGATGGACAGTGAACACTGAAGCTTTCTTT; J: TRBJ1-1; size: few; D: NA; V: TRBV7-2; length: 14
CDR3: CASSFAGLLYEQYF; DNA: TGTGCCAGCAGTTTCGCGGGACTATTATACGAGCAGTACTTC; J: TRBJ2-7; size: NA; D: TRBD2; V: TRBV6-5; length: 14
CDR3: CASSPGTGWNYGYTF; DNA: TGTGCCAGCTCACCAGGGACAGGTTGGAACTATGGCTACACCTTC; J: TRBJ1-2; size: NA; D: TRBD1; V: TRBV18; length: 15
CDR3: CSVTMGRFNVETQYF; DNA: TGCAGCGTTACGATGGGAAGGTTTAACGTAGAGACCCAGTACTTC; J: TRBJ2-5; size: many; D: NA; V: TRBV29-1; length: 15
CDR3: CASSKDRGSSYEQYF; DNA: TGTGCCAGCAGCAAGGACAGGGGCAGCTCCTACGAGCAGTACTTC; J: TRBJ2-7; size: NA; D: TRBD1; V: TRBV7-2; length: 15
CDR3: CASSLGAIGSYEQYF; DNA: TGCGCCAGCAGCTTGGGGGCCATTGGGTCCTACGAGCAGTACTTC; J: TRBJ2-7; size: few; D: NA; V: TRBV5-1; length: 15
CDR3: CASSKGNLGVDTQYF; DNA: TGCGCCAGCAGCAAGGGAAACCTCGGGGTGGATACGCAGTATTTT; J: TRBJ2-3; size: many; D: NA; V: TRBV5-1; length: 15
CDR3: CASSPPDRGDKNIQYF; DNA: TGTGCCAGCAGCCCCCCGGACAGGGGGGACAAAAACATTCAGTACTTC; J: TRBJ2-4; size: NA; D: TRBD1; V: TRBV7-9; length: 16
CDR3: CASSWLDSISTDTQYF; DNA: TGTGCCAGCAGTTGGCTGGACAGCATTAGCACAGATACGCAGTATTTT; J: TRBJ2-3; size: many; D: NA; V: TRBV28; length: 16
CDR3: CASSQAGAGGEQYF; DNA: TGTGCCAGCAGCCAGGCGGGAGCGGGAGGCGAGCAGTACTTC; J: TRBJ2-7; size: few; D: TRBD2; V: TRBV4-2; length: 14
CDR3: CASSLTNGVSGANVLTF; DNA: TGTGCCAGCAGTTTAACAAACGGTGTCTCTGGGGCCAACGTCCTGACTTTC; J: TRBJ2-6; size: few; D: NA; V: TRBV12-3/TRBV12-4; length: 17
CDR3: CASSWRTGWGETQYF; DNA: TGTGCCAGCAGCTGGCGGACAGGGTGGGGAGAGACCCAGTACTTC; J: TRBJ2-5; size: few; D: TRBD1; V: TRBV5-6; length: 15
CDR3: CSVVDTGTGLTEAFF; DNA: TGCAGCGTTGTGGATACCGGGACAGGGCTTACTGAAGCTTTCTTT; J: TRBJ1-1; size: few; D: TRBD1; V: TRBV29-1; length: 15
CDR3: CASSLFGGEIGMTDTQYF; DNA: TGTGCCAGCAGCTTATTTGGGGGGGAAATTGGAATGACAGATACGCAGTATTTT; J: TRBJ2-3; size: NA; D: TRBD2; V: TRBV11-2; length: 18
CDR3: CSAKVLAGAYEQYF; DNA: TGCAGTGCCAAAGTGCTAGCGGGGGCCTACGAGCAGTACTTC; J: TRBJ2-7; size: NA; D: TRBD2; V: TRBV20-1; length: 14
CDR3: CASSLDRGRNTDTQYF; DNA: TGTGCCAGCAGCCTGGACAGGGGGCGCAACACAGATACGCAGTATTTT; J: TRBJ2-3; size: NA; D: TRBD1; V: TRBV5-5; length: 16
CDR3: CSAREISGAVF; DNA: TGCAGTGCTAGGGAGATTAGCGGGGCGGTCTTC; J: TRBJ2-1; size: NA; D: TRBD2; V: TRBV20-1; length: 11
CDR3: CAISESRGRYNEQFF; DNA: TGTGCCATCAGTGAGTCACGGGGGCGGTACAATGAGCAGTTCTTC; J: TRBJ2-1; size: few; D: NA; V: TRBV10-3; length: 15
CDR3: CASSLARGQGGYGYTF; DNA: TGTGCCAGCAGCTTAGCGCGAGGACAGGGAGGGTATGGCTACACCTTC; J: TRBJ1-2; size: many; D: TRBD1; V: TRBV7-9; length: 16
CDR3: CASSRSGPSYNEQFF; DNA: TGTGCCAGCAGCCGTAGCGGGCCCTCCTACAATGAGCAGTTCTTC; J: TRBJ2-1; size: NA; D: TRBD2; V: TRBV9; length: 15
CDR3: CASSGTPIAETQYF; DNA: TGCGCCAGCAGTGGCACTCCTATCGCGGAGACCCAGTACTTC; J: TRBJ2-5; size: few; D: NA; V: TRBV10-1; length: 14
CDR3: CAISEWRGQETQYF; DNA: TGTGCCATCAGTGAGTGGAGGGGGCAAGAGACCCAGTACTTC; J: TRBJ2-5; size: many; D: NA; V: TRBV10-3; length: 14
CDR3: CASSTGRRKYF; DNA: TGTGCCAGCAGTACCGGCCGGAGGAAGTACTTC; J: TRBJ2-4; size: NA; D: NA; V: TRBV12-3/TRBV12-4; length: 11
CDR3: CASRTSGAGDTQYF; DNA: TGTGCCAGCAGAACTAGCGGGGCGGGAGATACGCAGTATTTT; J: TRBJ2-3; size: few; D: TRBD2; V: TRBV9; length: 14
CDR3: CASSSQREAPYNEQFF; DNA: TGTGCCAGCAGCTCCCAGCGGGAGGCACCCTACAATGAGCAGTTCTTC; J: TRBJ2-1; size: NA; D: TRBD2; V: TRBV11-3; length: 16
CDR3: CSARGLAGGPWTDTQYF; DNA: TGCAGTGCTAGAGGGCTAGCGGGAGGGCCTTGGACAGATACGCAGTATTTT; J: TRBJ2-3; size: few; D: TRBD2; V: TRBV20-1; length: 17
CDR3: CSARSGIVTGELFF; DNA: TGCAGCGCACGATCCGGCATTGTCACCGGGGAGCTGTTTTTT; J: TRBJ2-2; size: many; D: NA; V: TRBV29-1; length: 14
CDR3: CSVESGGETQYF; DNA: TGCAGCGTTGAGAGCGGGGGCGAGACCCAGTACTTC; J: TRBJ2-5; size: NA; D: TRBD2; V: TRBV29-1; length: 12
CDR3: CASSQLQGSGSPLHF; DNA: TGCGCCAGCAGCCAACTCCAGGGGAGTGGCTCACCCCTCCACTTT; J: TRBJ1-6; size: NA; D: NA; V: TRBV4-3; length: 15
CDR3: CASSQVISGELFF; DNA: TGTGCCAGCAGCCAAGTCATCTCCGGGGAGCTGTTTTTT; J: TRBJ2-2; size: NA; D: NA; V: TRBV14; length: 13
CDR3: CASSFFAGTGSYEQYF; DNA: TGTGCCAGCAGTTTCTTCGCTGGGACAGGTTCGTACGAGCAGTACTTC; J: TRBJ2-7; size: NA; D: TRBD1; V: TRBV12-3/TRBV12-4; length: 16
CDR3: CASSLNHLNTEAFF; DNA: TGTGCCAGCAGCCTAAACCACCTAAACACTGAAGCTTTCTTT; J: TRBJ1-1; size: many; D: NA; V: TRBV7-2; length: 14
CDR3: CASSQARGITLGETQYF; DNA: TGTGCCAGCAGCCAAGCCCGCGGGATTACCCTTGGAGAGACCCAGTACTTC; J: TRBJ2-5; size: few; D: NA; V: TRBV3-1; length: 17
CDR3: CASSPPLRTEGNEQFF; DNA: TGTGCCAGCTCACCACCACTGAGGACGGAGGGGAATGAGCAGTTCTTC; J: TRBJ2-1; size: NA; D: NA; V: TRBV18; length: 16
CDR3: CASSSGLAGGTYEQYF; DNA: TGTGCCAGCAGCTCGGGACTAGCGGGAGGAACCTACGAGCAGTACTTC; J: TRBJ2-7; size: few; D: TRBD2; V: TRBV7-3; length: 16
CDR3: CASSDPGGELFF; DNA: TGTGCCAGCTCGGACCCGGGGGGGGAGCTGTTTTTT; J: TRBJ2-2; size: NA; D: NA; V: TRBV12-3/TRBV12-4; length: 12
CDR3: CASSEGRGRLETQYF; DNA: TGTGCCAGCAGTGAAGGGAGGGGGCGCCTGGAGACCCAGTACTTC; J: TRBJ2-5; size: NA; D: NA; V: TRBV6-1; length: 15
CDR3: CASSPYETQYF; DNA: TGTGCCAGCAGTCCCTATGAGACCCAGTACTTC; J: TRBJ2-5; size: many; D: NA; V: TRBV28; length: 11
CDR3: CATTSSGANVLTF; DNA: TGTGCCACCACGAGCTCTGGGGCCAACGTCCTGACTTTC; J: TRBJ2-6; size: NA; D: NA; V: TRBV15; length: 13
CDR3: CASSSEGQGEETQYF; DNA: TGTGCCAGCTCATCGGAAGGACAGGGGGAAGAGACCCAGTACTTC; J: TRBJ2-5; size: NA; D: TRBD1; V: TRBV12-3/TRBV12-4; length: 15
CDR3: CASGQGIADTQYF; DNA: TGTGCCAGCGGACAGGGGATAGCAGATACGCAGTATTTT; J: TRBJ2-3; size: once; D: TRBD1; V: TRBV7-3; length: 13
CDR3: CSARDRLAGWSYNEQFF; DNA: TGCAGTGCTAGAGATCGGCTTGCGGGATGGTCCTACAATGAGCAGTTCTTC; J: TRBJ2-1; size: NA; D: NA; V: TRBV20-1; length: 17
CDR3: CASSYLPGQPSEQFF; DNA: TGTGCCAGCAGTTACTTACCGGGACAGCCCTCTGAGCAGTTCTTC; J: TRBJ2-1; size: NA; D: TRBD1; V: TRBV6-5; length: 15